Sequencing of this T cell receptor (beta chain) was carried out in a study of blood T cell repertoires in COVID-19. Study context: PBMCs, B-cell-depleted T cells, or T cells provided the cDNA or gDNA that made up the material.

TCRdb keeps only in-frame clones here, not all; method: immunoSEQ multiplex PCR. The sample lists tens of thousands of clones; 85% were seen once. The CDR3 covers 15 residues. The germline CDR1 and CDR2 sequences are LGHNA and YSLEER. J was trimmed by 0 bases and V by 3 bases; bases with no gene match: 4. The source of this sequence is a man aged 50-59 years with acute or convalescent COVID-19. Sequenced sample: peripheral blood. The chain links TRBV4-3 to TRBJ1-1, with 7 bases fitting TRBD1. DNA of the CDR3: TGCGCCAGCAGCCAGAGGGACAGCATGAACACTGAAGCTTTCTTT. Translated: CASSQRDSMNTEAFF.